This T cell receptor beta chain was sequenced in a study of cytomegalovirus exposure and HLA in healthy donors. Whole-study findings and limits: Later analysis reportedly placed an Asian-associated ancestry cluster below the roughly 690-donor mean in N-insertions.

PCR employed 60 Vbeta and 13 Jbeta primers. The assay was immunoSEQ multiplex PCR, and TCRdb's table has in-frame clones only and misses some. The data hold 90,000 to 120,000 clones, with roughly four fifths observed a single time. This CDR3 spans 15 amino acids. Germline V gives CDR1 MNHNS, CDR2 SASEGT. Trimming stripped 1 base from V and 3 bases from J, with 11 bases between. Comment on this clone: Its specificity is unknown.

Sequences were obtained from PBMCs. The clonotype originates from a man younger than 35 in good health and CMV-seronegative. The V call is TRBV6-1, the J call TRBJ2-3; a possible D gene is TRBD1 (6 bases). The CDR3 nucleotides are TGTGCCAGCAGTGAAGAGATGGGGGCGACAGATACGCAGTATTTT. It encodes CASSEEMGATDTQYF.